This T cell receptor beta chain originates from a study of CD4 T cells in relation to SARS-CoV-2 and coronaviruses. For this clone: Its matching antigen is unknown.

The data were produced by immunoSEQ multiplex PCR, yet TCRdb's version contains in-frame clones alone and is incomplete. The sample lists over 15,000 clones; roughly 80% were seen once. V was clipped by 0 bases and J by 4 bases; unmatched bases: 5. The CDR3 has 15 amino acids. The germline V gene encodes CDR1 MNHEY and CDR2 SVGAGI. Before the COVID-19 pandemic, during about 2011-2019, CD4+ T cells were taken from unexposed donors. CD4+ T cells were isolated from the cells after 10 days of culture. V usage is TRBV6-5 and J usage is TRBJ2-7, with 8 bases that match TRBD2. Sequencing was carried out using CD4+ T cells from PBMCs, cultured in vitro. The TCR was taken from a human donor in good health. The chain's CDR3 is CASSYSTSANYEQYF. Here the CDR3 DNA reads TGTGCCAGCAGTTACTCGACTAGCGCCAATTACGAGCAGTACTTC.